The rows below give T cell receptor beta chains drawn from one sample of a study of T cell clonotyping in hematopoietic cell transplantation. TCRdb keeps only in-frame clones here, not all; method: immunoSEQ multiplex PCR. The sample holds several thousand clones, 19% seen once. This material consisted of PBMCs, taken 180 days after allogeneic stem cell transplant. These receptors were collected from a male patient in his late teens or twenties who had an allogeneic stem cell transplant, so the T cells may come from the graft donor. Some clones in this sample may be carry-over from other donors' samples. The CDR3 runs from the conserved cysteine through the conserved F or W. D genes are given only for firm matches. Clone sizes are given selectively: once, few, many, or a class where the clone is expanded.

j_gene | d_gene | v_gene | abundance | CDR3nt | CDR3aa
TRBJ1-2 | - | TRBV30 | - | TGTGCCTGGATCAACCCGGACTATGGCTACACCTTC | CAWINPDYGYTF
TRBJ1-2 | - | TRBV5-1 | few | TGCGCCAGCAGCCCCGGTTCTAACTATGGCTACACCTTC | CASSPGSNYGYTF
TRBJ2-7 | - | TRBV30 | - | TGTGCCTGGAGTCGGTTAGTAACCTACGAGCAGTACTTC | CAWSRLVTYEQYF
TRBJ2-1 | - | TRBV28 | medium-sized | TGTGCCAGCAGTCCACTGGGAGCGGTGGGGTACAATGAGCAGTTCTTC | CASSPLGAVGYNEQFF
TRBJ2-7 | - | TRBV10-3 | few | TGTGCCATCAGTGGGGACTTCGGCAACTACGAGCAGTACTTC | CAISGDFGNYEQYF
TRBJ1-2 | - | TRBV30 | few | TGTGCCTGGAGTAGGCAGTCGGGTGGCTACACCTTC | CAWSRQSGGYTF
TRBJ1-2 | - | TRBV14 | few | TGTGCCAGCAGCCCAGGCCAGGTAGTTGGCTACACCTTC | CASSPGQVVGYTF
TRBJ2-5 | - | TRBV30 | - | TGTGCCTGGGGAAAAGGGGGCGGAGGGGAGACCCAGTACTTC | CAWGKGGGGETQYF
TRBJ1-3 | - | TRBV30 | few | TGTGCCTGGAGTGTAAAAGAGGGAAACACCATATATTTT | CAWSVKEGNTIYF
TRBJ2-3 | - | TRBV4-3 | - | TGCGCCAGCAGTCCTCCGTTCACAGATACGCAGTATTTT | CASSPPFTDTQYF
TRBJ2-1 | TRBD2 | TRBV6-5 | few | TGTGCCAGCAGTTACTCGACTAGCGGGGGTGAGCAGTTCTTC | CASSYSTSGGEQFF
TRBJ1-2 | - | TRBV6-6 | - | TGTGCCAGCACGGAGGGCCGGGGGACCTATGGCTACACCTTC | CASTEGRGTYGYTF
TRBJ1-5 | - | TRBV30 | - | TGTGCCTGGAGTATCGAGTCAGGGACGACTCAGCCCCAGCATTTT | CAWSIESGTTQPQHF
TRBJ2-2 | - | TRBV29-1 | - | TGCAGCGTTCCAGGGGACACCGGGGAGCTGTTTTTT | CSVPGDTGELFF
TRBJ1-2 | TRBD1 | TRBV19 | few | TGTGCCAGTAGTGTCTCCGGGACAGCAACTCCTAACTATGGCTACACCTTC | CASSVSGTATPNYGYTF
TRBJ2-7 | - | TRBV14 | few | TGTGCCAGCAGCCAAGGTAAGCAAGTGGAGGGTTCGATAAACGAGCAGTACTTC | CASSQGKQVEGSINEQYF
TRBJ1-5 | TRBD1 | TRBV30 | medium-sized | TGTGCCTGGCAACAATCGCAGGGGGCTGGCAATCAGCCCCAGCATTTT | CAWQQSQGAGNQPQHF
TRBJ1-2 | - | TRBV29-1 | - | TGCAGCGTTGAAGATCAGGGAAGAGTCTCTGGCTACACCTTC | CSVEDQGRVSGYTF
TRBJ1-3 | - | TRBV30 | - | TGTGCCTGGAGTAGGACAAACACCATATATTTT | CAWSRTNTIYF
TRBJ1-1 | - | TRBV30 | few | TGTGCCTGGAGTATGATGGGGTTCGGCACTGAAGCTTTCTTT | CAWSMMGFGTEAFF
TRBJ1-5 | - | TRBV30 | - | TGTGCCTGGAGCAGGATCGGCAATCAGCCCCAGCATTTT | CAWSRIGNQPQHF
TRBJ1-2 | - | TRBV9 | few | TGTGCCAGCAGCCCCGGGCCAGAGACCTTTTATGGCTACACCTTC | CASSPGPETFYGYTF
TRBJ1-2 | TRBD1 | TRBV9 | few | TGTGCCAGCAGCGCCCAACCAGGGGGCGGCGGCTACACCTTC | CASSAQPGGGGYTF
TRBJ1-1 | - | TRBV30 | once | TGTGCCTGGAGTCGAGGAGCGGGCGCTGAAGCTTTCTTT | CAWSRGAGAEAFF
TRBJ2-3 | - | TRBV30 | - | TGTGCCTGGTCCAATCGGGATACGCAGTATTTT | CAWSNRDTQYF
TRBJ1-5 | - | TRBV30 | few | TGTGCCTGGAGTGTATCGGAGAATCAGCCCCAGCATTTT | CAWSVSENQPQHF
TRBJ2-7 | - | TRBV4-1 | - | TGCGCCAGCAGCCAAGACAGGGTAGGGCACGAGCAGTACTTC | CASSQDRVGHEQYF
TRBJ1-4 | TRBD1 | TRBV29-1 | few | TGCAGCGTTGCAGGGGGCCTTCAGGAAAAACTGTTTTTT | CSVAGGLQEKLFF
TRBJ1-2 | - | TRBV6-5 | - | TGTGCTACCAGAGGAGGTCGAGCGGGGGGCTACACCTTC | CATRGGRAGGYTF
TRBJ1-5 | - | TRBV6-5 | - | TGTGCCAGCAGCCTTCGTACAGGGCTACAGCCCCAGCATTTT | CASSLRTGLQPQHF
TRBJ2-7 | - | TRBV29-1 | few | TGCAGCGCCGGCTTGGGGGCGGGATACGAGCAGTACTTC | CSAGLGAGYEQYF
TRBJ2-7 | TRBD2 | TRBV30 | - | TGTGCCTGGAGGGGGACTAGCGGGAACTACGAGCAGTACTTC | CAWRGTSGNYEQYF
TRBJ2-2 | - | TRBV30 | - | TGTGCCTGGAAGGGAGTCAGTGACACCGGGGAGCTGTTTTTT | CAWKGVSDTGELFF
TRBJ1-2 | TRBD1 | TRBV30 | - | TGTGCCTGGAGTGTCCGCAGGGGGGTTCCTGGCTACACCTTC | CAWSVRRGVPGYTF
TRBJ1-2 | - | TRBV30 | - | TGTGCCTGGAGGACCGACACTGGTGGCTACACCTTC | CAWRTDTGGYTF
TRBJ1-2 | TRBD1 | TRBV7-2 | - | TGTGCCAGCAGCTTATCTCGACAGGGCTTATATGGCTACACCTTC | CASSLSRQGLYGYTF
TRBJ1-5 | - | TRBV19 | few | TGTGCCAGTAGTATCTCGGGAGGAGGAGGGCAGCCCCAGCATTTT | CASSISGGGGQPQHF
TRBJ1-5 | - | TRBV30 | - | TGTGCCTGGAGTAGGGGCGGGGGCAATCAGCCCCAGCATTTT | CAWSRGGGNQPQHF
TRBJ2-1 | TRBD2 | TRBV6-1 | few | TGTGCCAGCAAAGACCTAGCGGGGGGGGACAATGAGCAGTTCTTC | CASKDLAGGDNEQFF
TRBJ2-7 | - | TRBV11-2 | - | TGTGCCAGCAGCTTAGTGGCCGACGAGCAGTACTTC | CASSLVADEQYF
TRBJ1-5 | - | TRBV28 | - | TGTGCCAGCAGTTTAGGGAATCAGCCCCAGCATTTT | CASSLGNQPQHF
TRBJ1-6 | - | TRBV30 | - | TGTGCCTGGACACCGGTGGGGGATTCACCCCTCCACTTT | CAWTPVGDSPLHF
TRBJ1-5 | - | TRBV30 | few | TGTGCCTGGAGTCCCGAGACCACACCGGGGCAGCCCCAGCATTTT | CAWSPETTPGQPQHF
TRBJ2-5 | TRBD2 | TRBV30 | large | TGTGCCTCTGCTGAGGCGGGAGATGTCGAAGAGACCCAGTACTTC | CASAEAGDVEETQYF
TRBJ1-5 | - | TRBV11-2 | - | TGTGCCAGCAGCCTTAGCAATCAGCCCCAGCATTTT | CASSLSNQPQHF
TRBJ1-1 | - | TRBV29-1 | few | TGCAGCGCAGGGGTGAGGGACACTGAAGCTTTCTTT | CSAGVRDTEAFF
TRBJ1-5 | - | TRBV29-1 | few | TGCAGCGTTGGGGCCTCTGGCCAGCCCCAGCATTTT | CSVGASGQPQHF
TRBJ1-5 | - | TRBV14 | few | TGTGCCAGCAGCCAAAGCCCAGAGCAGCCCCAGCATTTT | CASSQSPEQPQHF
TRBJ2-7 | - | TRBV29-1 | - | TGCAGCGGAGTCGGACACGGATCCTACGAGCAGTACTTC | CSGVGHGSYEQYF
TRBJ1-1 | - | TRBV6-5 | few | TGTGCCAGCAGTTCCTCGGGTGGGGACACTGAAGCTTTCTTT | CASSSSGGDTEAFF
TRBJ2-7 | - | TRBV25-1 | - | TGTGCCAGCAGTGACCCGACCGGGCGGTACGAGCAGTACTTC | CASSDPTGRYEQYF
TRBJ2-7 | TRBD1 | TRBV6-1 | - | TGTGCCAGCGGGGACGGACAGGGGGCATCCGAGCAGTACTTC | CASGDGQGASEQYF
TRBJ2-5 | - | TRBV30 | - | TGTGCCTGGGGATCGCCAGAGACCCAGTACTTC | CAWGSPETQYF
TRBJ2-7 | - | TRBV30 | - | TGTGCCTGGACTTCTCCCGGCGGGCAGTACTTC | CAWTSPGGQYF
TRBJ1-2 | - | TRBV20-1 | medium-sized | TGCAGTGCCCAGGTTGGAGCGGGCTACACCTTC | CSAQVGAGYTF
TRBJ2-5 | TRBD1 | TRBV29-1 | large | TGCAGCGTTGAAGAGGACAGGGGTCGATCGGAGACCCAGTACTTC | CSVEEDRGRSETQYF
TRBJ2-7 | - | TRBV6-6 | few | TGTGCCAGCAGTTCCGCCGAGCAGTACTTC | CASSSAEQYF
TRBJ2-7 | - | TRBV30 | - | TGTGCCTGGAGTGTAGGCAGCTACGAGCAGTACTTC | CAWSVGSYEQYF
TRBJ2-7 | - | TRBV29-1 | few | TGCAGCGTTGAAGATGGGGAAAGGCCGCCCTACGAGCAGTACTTC | CSVEDGERPPYEQYF